This T cell receptor beta chain was found in a study of T cell repertoires in cytomegalovirus infection (dated by TCRdb to the late 2010s). Context from the whole study: Recently identified HLA-C-restricted CMV epitopes, whose presentation resists viral immunomodulation, were targeted by peptide stimulations together with well-studied HLA-B-restricted epitopes. Donor HLA type was relevant to the analysis, because carriage of CMV infection together with the matching HLA type was indicated by public TCR beta signatures.

Overall study outcomes, separate from this receptor: The ex vivo response was dominated by HLA-C-restricted CMV-specific TCR beta clonotypes, and the single most frequent clonotype in two of eight donors was supplied by these HLA-C-restricted clonotypes. In both this cohort and an independent cohort of approximately 350 donors, the cumulative frequency of public TCR beta family members distinguished carriers of CMV infection plus the relevant HLA type.

The treatment or condition label corresponds to: in vitro stimulation with specific CMV peptide epitopes to enrich CMV-specific T cells. This sample was sequenced with an Illumina HiSeq 1500. TCRdb cleaned the public reads at Q25 with fastp, built clones with MiXCR and kept in-frame beta chains. Each CDR3 protein gets just one entry, which takes the most common genes and DNA from the rows behind it. The sample contains 750,000 to 900,000 distinct CDR3 sequences, 25% to 35% of them found a single time. Together, the top ten hold approximately 14% of the sample. On this clonotype: The antigen it recognizes is unknown. No per-base quality is available; no much larger clone lies one base away.

The CDR1 and CDR2 encoded by the germline V gene (reference sequence) are MNHEY and SMNVEV. The V end loses 5 bases and the J end loses 6 bases, and a stretch of 29 bases separates them. The CDR3, from cysteine to phenylalanine, totals 19 residues. Only CDR3 DNA is held: 57 bases, read in frame from base 1. Sequenced here: cultured CD8+ T cells from PBMCs, sampled from culture after CMV antigen stimulation. The chain couples TRBV27 to TRBJ2-4; the D gene is perhaps TRBD1 or TRBD2, as each covers 5 bases. The clonotype comes from a human donor in good health (CMV status not recorded). Some clones in this sample may be carry-over from other donors' samples. The sequence in DNA is TGTGCCAGCAGTACCCGGGACCCCAATTTTAAGTCTGATCCAAACATTCAGTACTTC. It is translated as CASSTRDPNFKSDPNIQYF.